This entry lists 13 T cell receptor beta chains sequenced from one sample in a study of T-cell reconstitution after alpha-beta-depleted transplantation in children. Preparation of the TCRbeta library used unique molecular identifiers. TCRdb re-called the PCR reads through MiXCR, storing one row per CDR3 protein. The data contain some 390,000 distinct CDR3 sequences, roughly 21% of them singletons. This sample comprised PBMCs from the stem cell graft donor, obtained from the stem cell graft. Receptors were obtained from a human donor who donated a stem cell graft to a child with acute myeloid leukemia.

The chain couples TRBV9 to TRBJ2-7, with D possibly TRBD2 on 6 matching bases. The germline V gene has CDR1 SGDLS and CDR2 YYNGEE. Between the trimmed V and J ends, which lost 3 bases and 3 bases, there was a span of 16 bases. The CDR3 has 15 residues. The CDR3 nucleotides read TGTGCCAGCAGCGCCGGGAGACTAGAAGACTACGAGCAGTACTTC. Amino acid sequence: CASSAGRLEDYEQYF.

V usage is TRBV6-5 and J usage is TRBJ2-2; no clear D gene. The CDR3 sequence is 13 residues long. The V end was cut by 4 bases, the J end by 6 bases, with 9 bases between. Germline assignment: CDR1 MNHEY and CDR2 SVGAGI. This CDR3 reads CASSFRRAGELFF. The CDR3 bases are TGTGCCAGCAGTTTTCGCCGGGCCGGGGAGCTGTTTTTT.

V gene TRBV28 combines with J gene TRBJ2-7; no definite D call. V lost 6 bases, J lost 4 bases, and 13 bases lay in between. This CDR3 is 13 amino acids long. CDR1 is MDHEN, CDR2 SYDVKM, per germline. This chain's CDR3 is CASSRPPLYEQYF. The CDR3 DNA reads as TGTGCCAGCAGCAGACCCCCTTTGTACGAGCAGTACTTC.

The rearrangement uses TRBV4-2 and TRBJ2-7; a weak D match, TRBD2 (6 bases). CDR1 is LGHNA and CDR2 is YNFKEQ in the germline V gene. This CDR3 spans 15 amino acids. The V end lost 0 bases, the J end lost 4 bases, and 13 bases lay between the germline ends. The CDR3 protein is CASSQDTSTPYEQYF. CDR3 DNA sequence: TGTGCCAGCAGCCAAGATACTAGCACCCCATACGAGCAGTACTTC.

The chain links TRBV13 to TRBJ1-4, with D unresolved. Deletions cut 2 bases from V and 12 bases from J, with 10 bases between. The length of the CDR3 is 12 residues. Germline V gene lookup returns CDR1 PRHDT and CDR2 FYEKMQ (reference sequence). The CDR3 coding sequence is TGTGCCAGCAGCTTAAGGGCTTCGGAACTGTTTTTT. Translating gives CASSLRASELFF. Full variable domain (outside the CDR3, taken from reference TRBV13 and TRBJ1-4): AAGVIQSPRHLIKEKRETATLKCYPIPRHDTVYWYQQGPGQDPQFLISFYEKMQSDKGSIPDRFSAQQFSDYHSELNMSSLELGDSALYFCASSLRASELFFGSGTQLSVL.

This clonotype turned up a few times. The CDR3 spells CSAIRDRPTDTQYF. The DNA of the CDR3 is TGCAGTGCTATAAGGGACAGACCCACAGATACGCAGTATTTT. The V gene is TRBV20-1, the J gene TRBJ2-3; 7 nucleotides agree with TRBD1. The trim removed 4 bases at V and 2 bases at J, leaving 6 bases unmatched. Germline V gene sequence: CDR1 DFQATT, CDR2 SNEGSKA (reference sequence). The CDR3 is 14 residues long.

CDR3 bases: TGTGCCAGCAGCTTAGGAGCGACTAGCGGGAGGGCCGGAGATACGCAGTATTTT. Protein product: CASSLGATSGRAGDTQYF. The chain employs TRBV11-2 and TRBJ2-3; 14 bases agree with TRBD2. V shed 1 base, J shed 5 bases, and the junction held 8 bases outside the gene matches. The CDR3 covers 18 residues. Germline CDR1 SGHAT, CDR2 FQNNGV.

The rearrangement uses TRBV28 and TRBJ2-7; 10 bases align to TRBD2. There are 15 residues in the CDR3. The germline gives CDR1 MDHEN, CDR2 SYDVKM. J was trimmed by 4 bases and V by 1 base; bases with no gene match: 4. CDR3 DNA: TGTGCCAGCAGTTTATCGCTAGCGGGAGTTTACGAGCAGTACTTC. It yields the protein CASSLSLAGVYEQYF.

The sample holds many counts of this clonotype. The rearrangement joins TRBV27 to TRBJ1-5; D is uncertain. Per the germline V gene, CDR1 is MNHEY and CDR2 is SMNVEV (reference sequence). The CDR3 runs to 15 residues. V lost 1 base and J 5 bases, leaving 12 bases between the germline ends. The CDR3 coding sequence is TGTGCCAGCAGTTTATTCTGGGCCGAAGATCAGCCCCAGCATTTT. Translated: CASSLFWAEDQPQHF.

The chain links TRBV7-2 to TRBJ2-5, with D uncertain. The germline V gene has CDR1 SGHTA and CDR2 FQGNSA. CDR3 length: 13 amino acids. Between the trimmed V and J ends, which lost 5 bases and 5 bases, there was a span of 12 bases. The CDR3 DNA reads as TGTGCCAGCAGCACTACTTGGGCTGAGACCCAGTACTTC. It specifies CASSTTWAETQYF. Using reference TRBV7-2 and TRBJ2-5 for the parts outside the CDR3, the full variable domain is GAGVSQSPSNKVTEKGKDVELRCDPISGHTALYWYRQSLGQGLEFLIYFQGNSAPDKSGLPSDRFSAERTGGSVSTLTIQRTQQEDSAVYLCASSTTWAETQYFGPGTRLLVL.

This clonotype came up a few times. The chain uses TRBV5-1 and TRBJ2-1; TRBD1 is a possible D gene (6 bases). Germline assignment: CDR1 SGHRS and CDR2 YFSETQ. The V and J ends lost 4 bases and 12 bases respectively, with 17 bases between them. The length of the CDR3 is 13 residues. The CDR3 DNA sequence: TGCGCCAGCAGCCCGGTTGGCTCGACAGGGCAGTTCTTC. The encoded protein is CASSPVGSTGQFF. Looking up the rest from reference TRBV5-1 and TRBJ2-1 gives the full variable domain: KAGVTQTPRYLIKTRGQQVTLSCSPISGHRSVSWYQQTPGQGLQFLFEYFSETQRNKGNFPGRFSGRQFSNSRSEMNVSTLELGDSALYLCASSPVGSTGQFFGPGTRLTVL.

This clonotype was counted ten times or more. The chain combines TRBV12-3 or TRBV12-4 with TRBJ2-7; 8 bases match TRBD2. The V segment lost 4 bases and the J segment 4 bases; nucleotides outside the gene matches: 6. This CDR3 region has 14 residues. For the CDR3, the DNA is TGTGCCAGCAGTTCGGGACTAGGACTATACGAGCAGTACTTC. This codes for CASSSGLGLYEQYF.

This clonotype was seen a handful of times. This chain uses TRBV20-1 with TRBJ2-4; maybe TRBD2 (6 bases). The CDR3 totals 18 residues. V was shortened by 1 base and J by 1 base, with 20 bases between the two germline ends. Germline V gene data show CDR1 as DFQATT and CDR2 as SNEGSKA (reference sequence). CDR3 region: CSARGRPKGTDAKNIQYF. The CDR3 DNA is TGCAGTGCTAGAGGCCGACCTAAGGGGACTGATGCCAAAAACATTCAGTACTTC.